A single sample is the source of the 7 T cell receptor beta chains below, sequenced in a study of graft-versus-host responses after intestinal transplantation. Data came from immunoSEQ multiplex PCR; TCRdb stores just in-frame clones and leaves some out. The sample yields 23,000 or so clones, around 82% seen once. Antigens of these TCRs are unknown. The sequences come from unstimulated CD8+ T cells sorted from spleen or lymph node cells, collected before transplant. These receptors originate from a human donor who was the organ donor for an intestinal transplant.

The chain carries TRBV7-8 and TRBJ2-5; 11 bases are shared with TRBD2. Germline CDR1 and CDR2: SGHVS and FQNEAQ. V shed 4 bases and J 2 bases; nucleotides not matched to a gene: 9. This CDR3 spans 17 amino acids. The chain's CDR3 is CASSSPPLAGGQETQYF. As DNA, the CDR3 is TGTGCCAGCAGCTCCCCTCCCCTAGCGGGGGGACAAGAGACCCAGTACTTC.

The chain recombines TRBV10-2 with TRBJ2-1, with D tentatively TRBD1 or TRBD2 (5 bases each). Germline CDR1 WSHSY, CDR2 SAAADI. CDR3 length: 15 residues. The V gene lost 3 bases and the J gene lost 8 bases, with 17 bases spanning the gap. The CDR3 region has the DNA TGCGCCAGCAGTGACCTCGGGACCGCGGTCGATGAGCAGTTCTTC. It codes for CASSDLGTAVDEQFF.

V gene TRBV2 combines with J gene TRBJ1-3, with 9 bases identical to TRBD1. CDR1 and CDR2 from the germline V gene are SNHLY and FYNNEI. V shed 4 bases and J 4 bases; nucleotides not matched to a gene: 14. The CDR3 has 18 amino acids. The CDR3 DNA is TGTGCCAGCAGTGGGACAGGGGTTACTCCACCGGTCGGAAACACCATATATTTT. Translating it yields CASSGTGVTPPVGNTIYF.

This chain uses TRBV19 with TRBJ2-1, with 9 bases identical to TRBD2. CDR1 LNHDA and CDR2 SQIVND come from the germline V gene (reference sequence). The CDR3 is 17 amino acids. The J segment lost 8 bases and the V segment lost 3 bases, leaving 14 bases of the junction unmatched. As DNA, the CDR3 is TGTGCCAGTAGTATGAGGTATAGCGGGAGAATTCTGGATGAGCAGTTCTTC. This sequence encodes CASSMRYSGRILDEQFF. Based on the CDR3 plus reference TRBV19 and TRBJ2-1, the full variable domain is DGGITQSPKYLFRKEGQNVTLSCEQNLNHDAMYWYRQDPGQGLRLIYYSQIVNDFQKGDIAEGYSVSREKKESFPLTVTSAQKNPTAFYLCASSMRYSGRILDEQFFGPGTRLTVL.

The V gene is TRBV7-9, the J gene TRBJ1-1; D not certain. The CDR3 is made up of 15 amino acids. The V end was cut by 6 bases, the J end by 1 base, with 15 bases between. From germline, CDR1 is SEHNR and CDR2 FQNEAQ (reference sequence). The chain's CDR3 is CASSSTRGENTEAFF. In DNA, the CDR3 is TGTGCCAGCAGTTCTACGAGAGGAGAGAACACTGAAGCTTTCTTT. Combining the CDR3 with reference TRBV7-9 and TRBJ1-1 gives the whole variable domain DTGVSQNPRHKITKRGQNVTFRCDPISEHNRLYWYRQTLGQGPEFLTYFQNEAQLEKSRLLSDRFSAERPKGSFSTLEIQRTEQGDSAMYLCASSSTRGENTEAFFGQGTRLTVV.

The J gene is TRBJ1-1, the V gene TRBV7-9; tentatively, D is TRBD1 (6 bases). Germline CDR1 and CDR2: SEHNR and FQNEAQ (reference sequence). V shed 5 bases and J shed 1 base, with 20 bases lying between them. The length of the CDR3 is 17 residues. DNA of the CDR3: TGTGCCAGCAGCAATACCCTGCGACAGGCCCAGAACACTGAAGCTTTCTTT. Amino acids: CASSNTLRQAQNTEAFF.

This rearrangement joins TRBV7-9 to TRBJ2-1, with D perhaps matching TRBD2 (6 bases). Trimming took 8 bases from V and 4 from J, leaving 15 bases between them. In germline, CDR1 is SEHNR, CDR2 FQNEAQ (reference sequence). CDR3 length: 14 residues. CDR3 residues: CASRGTATYNEQFF. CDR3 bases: TGTGCCAGCCGCGGGACGGCAACTTACAATGAGCAGTTCTTC.